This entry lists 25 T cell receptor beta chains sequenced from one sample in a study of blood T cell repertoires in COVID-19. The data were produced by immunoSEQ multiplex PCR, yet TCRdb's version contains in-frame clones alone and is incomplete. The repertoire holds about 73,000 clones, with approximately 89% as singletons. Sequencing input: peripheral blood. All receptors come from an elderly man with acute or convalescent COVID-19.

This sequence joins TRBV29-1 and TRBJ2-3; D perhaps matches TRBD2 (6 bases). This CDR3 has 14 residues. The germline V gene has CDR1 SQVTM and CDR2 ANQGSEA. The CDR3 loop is CSTPGEMNTDTQYF. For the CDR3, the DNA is TGCAGTACTCCGGGGGAGATGAACACAGATACGCAGTATTTT.

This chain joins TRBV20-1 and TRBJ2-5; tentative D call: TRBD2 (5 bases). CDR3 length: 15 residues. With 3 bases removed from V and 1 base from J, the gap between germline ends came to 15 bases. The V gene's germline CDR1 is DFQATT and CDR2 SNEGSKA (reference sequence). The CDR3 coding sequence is TGCAGTGCTAGTACGGACTGGGCCACCCAAGAGACCCAGTACTTC. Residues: CSASTDWATQETQYF.

CDR3 in DNA: TGTGCCAGCAGTGAAGCAGTCAGGGTTGGACAGCCCCAGCATTTT. The encoded protein is CASSEAVRVGQPQHF. The gene calls are TRBV2 and TRBJ1-5, with TRBD1 as a possible D gene (5 bases). Germline CDR1 is SNHLY and CDR2 is FYNNEI. V lost 0 bases and J lost 7, with 13 bases in between. This CDR3 region has 15 residues. Drawing the rest from reference TRBV2 and TRBJ1-5, the complete variable domain is EPEVTQTPSHQVTQMGQEVILRCVPISNHLYFYWYRQILGQKVEFLVSFYNNEISEKSEIFDDQFSVERPDGSNFTLKIRSTKLEDSAMYFCASSEAVRVGQPQHFGDGTRLSIL.

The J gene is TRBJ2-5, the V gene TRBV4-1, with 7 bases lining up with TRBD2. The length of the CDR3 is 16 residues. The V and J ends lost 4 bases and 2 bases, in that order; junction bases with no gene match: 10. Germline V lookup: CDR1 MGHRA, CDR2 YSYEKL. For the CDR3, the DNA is TGCGCCAGCAGCCCACTGGGAGCGGGGACTCAAGAGACCCAGTACTTC. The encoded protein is CASSPLGAGTQETQYF.

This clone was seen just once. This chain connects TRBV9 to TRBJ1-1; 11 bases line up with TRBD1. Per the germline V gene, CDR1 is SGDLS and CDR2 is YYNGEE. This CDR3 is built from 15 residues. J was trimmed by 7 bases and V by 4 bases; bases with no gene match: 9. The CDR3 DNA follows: TGTGCCAGCAGCACTTGGACAGGGGGCGTTGGTGAAGCTTTCTTT. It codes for CASSTWTGGVGEAFF.

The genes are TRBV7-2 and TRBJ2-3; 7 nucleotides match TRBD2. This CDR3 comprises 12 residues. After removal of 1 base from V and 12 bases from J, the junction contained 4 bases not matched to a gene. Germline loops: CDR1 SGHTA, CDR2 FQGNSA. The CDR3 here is CASSLGAGNQYF. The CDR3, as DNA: TGTGCCAGCAGCTTAGGAGCGGGGAATCAGTATTTT.

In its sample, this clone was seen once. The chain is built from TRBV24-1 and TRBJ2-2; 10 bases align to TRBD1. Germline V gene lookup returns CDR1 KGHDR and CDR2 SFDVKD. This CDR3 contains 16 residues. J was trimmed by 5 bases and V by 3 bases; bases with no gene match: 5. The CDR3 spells CATSDPTGGRTGELFF. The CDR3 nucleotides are TGTGCCACCAGTGATCCGACAGGGGGCAGGACCGGGGAGCTGTTTTTT.

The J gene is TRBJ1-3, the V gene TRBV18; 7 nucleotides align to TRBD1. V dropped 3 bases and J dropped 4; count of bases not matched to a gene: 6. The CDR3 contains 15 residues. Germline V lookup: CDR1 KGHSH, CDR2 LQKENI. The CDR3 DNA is TGTGCCAGCTCACCCAATACAGGGGCCGGAAACACCATATATTTT. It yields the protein CASSPNTGAGNTIYF. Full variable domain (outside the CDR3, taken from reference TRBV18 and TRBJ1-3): NAGVMQNPRHLVRRRGQEARLRCSPMKGHSHVYWYRQLPEEGLKFMVYLQKENIIDESGMPKERFSAEFPKEGPSILRIQQVVRGDSAAYFCASSPNTGAGNTIYFGEGSWLTVV.

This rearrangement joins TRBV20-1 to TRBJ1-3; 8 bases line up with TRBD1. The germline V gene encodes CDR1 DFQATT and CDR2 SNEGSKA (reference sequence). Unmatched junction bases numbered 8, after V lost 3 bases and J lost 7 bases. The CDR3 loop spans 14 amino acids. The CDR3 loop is CSASGTGLRNTIYF. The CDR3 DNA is TGCAGTGCTAGTGGGACAGGCCTCCGTAACACCATATATTTT.

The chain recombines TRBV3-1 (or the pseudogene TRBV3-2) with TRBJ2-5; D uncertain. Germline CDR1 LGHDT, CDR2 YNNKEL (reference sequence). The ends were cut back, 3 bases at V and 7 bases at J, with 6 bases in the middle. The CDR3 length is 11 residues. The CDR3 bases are TGTGCCAGCAGCCATAGTGGGACCCAGTACTTC. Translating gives CASSHSGTQYF.

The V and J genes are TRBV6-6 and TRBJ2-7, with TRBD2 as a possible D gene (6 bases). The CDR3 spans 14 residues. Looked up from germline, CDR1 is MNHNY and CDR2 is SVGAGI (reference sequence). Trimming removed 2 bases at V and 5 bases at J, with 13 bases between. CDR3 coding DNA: TGTGCCAGCAGTTACCAGGGACTTGGGAACGAGCAGTACTTC. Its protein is CASSYQGLGNEQYF.

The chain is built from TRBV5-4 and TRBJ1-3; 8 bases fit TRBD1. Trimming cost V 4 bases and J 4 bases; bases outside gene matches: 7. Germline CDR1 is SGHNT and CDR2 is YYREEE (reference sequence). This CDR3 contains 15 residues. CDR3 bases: TGTGCCAGCAGCCCCGGACAGGGAAGGGGAAACACCATATATTTT. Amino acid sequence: CASSPGQGRGNTIYF.

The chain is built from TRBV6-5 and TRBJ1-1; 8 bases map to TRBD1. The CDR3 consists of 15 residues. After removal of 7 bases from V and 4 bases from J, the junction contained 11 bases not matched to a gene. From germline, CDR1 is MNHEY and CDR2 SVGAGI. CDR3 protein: CASTSGTGGFTEAFF. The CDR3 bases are TGTGCCAGCACTTCAGGGACAGGCGGGTTCACTGAAGCTTTCTTT.

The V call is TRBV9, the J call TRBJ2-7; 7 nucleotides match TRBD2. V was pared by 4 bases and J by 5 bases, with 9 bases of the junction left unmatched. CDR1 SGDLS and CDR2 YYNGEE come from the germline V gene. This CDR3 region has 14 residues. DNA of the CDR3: TGTGCCAGCAGCCTCGGGGGAGGGAGGCACGAGCAGTACTTC. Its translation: CASSLGGGRHEQYF.

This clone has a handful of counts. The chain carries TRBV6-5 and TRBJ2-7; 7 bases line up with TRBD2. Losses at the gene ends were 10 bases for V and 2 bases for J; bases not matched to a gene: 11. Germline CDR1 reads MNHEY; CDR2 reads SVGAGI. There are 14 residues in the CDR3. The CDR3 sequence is CATTVGGITYEQYF. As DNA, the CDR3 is TGTGCCACTACGGTGGGAGGGATAACCTACGAGCAGTACTTC.

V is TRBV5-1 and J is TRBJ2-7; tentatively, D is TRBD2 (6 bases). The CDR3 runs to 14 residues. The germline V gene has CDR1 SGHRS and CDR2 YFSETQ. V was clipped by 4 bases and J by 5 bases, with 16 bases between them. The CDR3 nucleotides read TGCGCCAGCAGCGGCGGGATCAGCAGAAACGAGCAGTACTTC. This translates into CASSGGISRNEQYF. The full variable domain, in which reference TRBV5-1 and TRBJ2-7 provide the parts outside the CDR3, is KAGVTQTPRYLIKTRGQQVTLSCSPISGHRSVSWYQQTPGQGLQFLFEYFSETQRNKGNFPGRFSGRQFSNSRSEMNVSTLELGDSALYLCASSGGISRNEQYFGPGTRLTVT.

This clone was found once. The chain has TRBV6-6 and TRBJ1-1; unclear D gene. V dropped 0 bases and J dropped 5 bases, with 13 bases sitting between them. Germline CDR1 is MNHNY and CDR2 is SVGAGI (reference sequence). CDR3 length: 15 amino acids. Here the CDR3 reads CASSYSEATRTEAFF. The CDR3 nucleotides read TGTGCCAGCAGTTACTCGGAGGCCACCCGGACTGAAGCTTTCTTT.

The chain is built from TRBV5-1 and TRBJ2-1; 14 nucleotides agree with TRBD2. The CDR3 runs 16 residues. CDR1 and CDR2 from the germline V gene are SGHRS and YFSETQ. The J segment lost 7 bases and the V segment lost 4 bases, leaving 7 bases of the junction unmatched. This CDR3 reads CASSPSGTSGSNEQFF. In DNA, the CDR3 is TGCGCCAGCAGCCCATCCGGGACTAGCGGGAGTAATGAGCAGTTCTTC.

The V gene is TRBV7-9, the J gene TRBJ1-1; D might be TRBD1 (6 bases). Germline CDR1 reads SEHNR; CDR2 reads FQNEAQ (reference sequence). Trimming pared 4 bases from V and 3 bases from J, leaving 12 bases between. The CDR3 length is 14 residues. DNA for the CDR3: TGTGCCAGCAGCTGGGAGGGGGGGTACACTGAAGCTTTCTTT. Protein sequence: CASSWEGGYTEAFF.

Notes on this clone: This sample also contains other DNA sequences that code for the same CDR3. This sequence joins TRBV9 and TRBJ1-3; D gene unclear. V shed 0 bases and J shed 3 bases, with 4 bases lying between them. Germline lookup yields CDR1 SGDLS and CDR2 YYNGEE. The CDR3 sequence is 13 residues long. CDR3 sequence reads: CASSVAGGNTIYF. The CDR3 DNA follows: TGTGCCAGCAGCGTAGCCGGTGGAAACACCATATATTTT.

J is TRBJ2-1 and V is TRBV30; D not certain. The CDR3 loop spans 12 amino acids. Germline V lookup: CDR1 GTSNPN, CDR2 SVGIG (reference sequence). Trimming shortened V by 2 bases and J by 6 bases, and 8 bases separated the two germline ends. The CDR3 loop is CAWSRSFNEQFF. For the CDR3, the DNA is TGTGCCTGGAGTCGAAGCTTCAATGAGCAGTTCTTC.

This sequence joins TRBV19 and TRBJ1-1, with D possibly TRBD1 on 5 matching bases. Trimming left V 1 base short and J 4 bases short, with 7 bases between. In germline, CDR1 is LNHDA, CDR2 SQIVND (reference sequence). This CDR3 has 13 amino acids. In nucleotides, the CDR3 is TGTGCCAGTAGTATAGCAGGGATCACTGAAGCTTTCTTT. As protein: CASSIAGITEAFF.

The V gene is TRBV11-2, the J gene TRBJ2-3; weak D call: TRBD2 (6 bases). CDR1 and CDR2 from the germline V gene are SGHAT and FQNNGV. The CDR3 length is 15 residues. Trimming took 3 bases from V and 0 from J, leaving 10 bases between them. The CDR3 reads CASSLAGSSTDTQYF. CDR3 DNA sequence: TGTGCCAGCAGCTTGGCGGGATCTAGCACAGATACGCAGTATTTT.

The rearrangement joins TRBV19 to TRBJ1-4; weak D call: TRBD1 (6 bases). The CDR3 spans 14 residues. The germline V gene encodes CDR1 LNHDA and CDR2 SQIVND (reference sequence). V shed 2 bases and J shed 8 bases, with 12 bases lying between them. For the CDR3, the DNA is TGTGCCAGTAGTATATCGGCAGGGGACGAAAAACTGTTTTTT. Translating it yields CASSISAGDEKLFF. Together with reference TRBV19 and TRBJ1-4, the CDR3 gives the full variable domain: DGGITQSPKYLFRKEGQNVTLSCEQNLNHDAMYWYRQDPGQGLRLIYYSQIVNDFQKGDIAEGYSVSREKKESFPLTVTSAQKNPTAFYLCASSISAGDEKLFFGSGTQLSVL.

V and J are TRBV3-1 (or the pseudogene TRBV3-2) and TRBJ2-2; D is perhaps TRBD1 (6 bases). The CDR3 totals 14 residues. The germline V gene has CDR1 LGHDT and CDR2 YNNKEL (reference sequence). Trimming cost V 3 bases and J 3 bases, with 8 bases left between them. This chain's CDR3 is CASSQRTDTGELFF. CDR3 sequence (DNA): TGTGCCAGCAGCCAGAGGACAGACACCGGGGAGCTGTTTTTT.